This is a list of T cell receptor beta chains from one sample in a study of blood T cell repertoires in COVID-19. Repertoires were generated with immunoSEQ multiplex PCR, while TCRdb's copy carries only in-frame clones and drops some. The data show 350,000 to 400,000 clones, 80% to 90% seen once. The sample consisted of peripheral blood. These receptor sequences come from a woman in her twenties or thirties with COVID-19, enrolled during active disease. Both conserved end residues are part of each CDR3. A D gene is named only where the DNA matches it firmly. The size of a clone is reported for some rows only, either as once, few or many, or as a class for expanded clones.

cdr3_nt: TGTGCCAGCAGCCAAGAGAGTGGGGCCGGGGGACACAATGAGCAGTTCTTC; cdr3_aa: CASSQESGAGGHNEQFF; clone_size: .; d_call: .; j_call: TRBJ2-1; v_call: TRBV3-1/TRBV3-2
cdr3_nt: TGTGCCAGCTCACCACCGGGGGGGACGCGACCCTACGAGCAGTACTTC; cdr3_aa: CASSPPGGTRPYEQYF; clone_size: .; d_call: TRBD2; j_call: TRBJ2-7; v_call: TRBV18
cdr3_nt: TGTGCCAGCAGTTCTATAATTCGCCGGGACAGGGCAATCGGGGAGCTGTTTTTT; cdr3_aa: CASSSIIRRDRAIGELFF; clone_size: .; d_call: TRBD1; j_call: TRBJ2-2; v_call: TRBV28
cdr3_nt: TGTGCCATTAACCACGAGCGGGGCCCACATACTATACCTTTGGATGAGCAGTACTTC; cdr3_aa: CAINHERGPHTIPLDEQYF; clone_size: .; d_call: TRBD2; j_call: TRBJ2-7; v_call: TRBV10-3
cdr3_nt: TGTGCCAGTAGCCACCTACAGCGGCCCCCGCGAGTCTATGGCTACACCTTC; cdr3_aa: CASSHLQRPPRVYGYTF; clone_size: once; d_call: .; j_call: TRBJ1-2; v_call: TRBV19
cdr3_nt: TGCGCCAGCAGCCAAGCTTCAGGGGGGGGCTACACCTTC; cdr3_aa: CASSQASGGGYTF; clone_size: .; d_call: TRBD1; j_call: TRBJ1-2; v_call: TRBV4-1
cdr3_nt: TGTGCCAGCAGCCAAGAGGGGACAGACTACGAGCAGTACTTC; cdr3_aa: CASSQEGTDYEQYF; clone_size: .; d_call: TRBD1; j_call: TRBJ2-7; v_call: TRBV14
cdr3_nt: TGTGCCAGCAGTCCATCGGGGGATTCACCCCTCCACTTT; cdr3_aa: CASSPSGDSPLHF; clone_size: .; d_call: .; j_call: TRBJ1-6; v_call: TRBV2
cdr3_nt: TGCGCCAGCAGCCGCGACAGCCAAGGGAACTATGGCTACACCTTC; cdr3_aa: CASSRDSQGNYGYTF; clone_size: .; d_call: .; j_call: TRBJ1-2; v_call: TRBV5-1
cdr3_nt: TGTGCCAGCAGGTCGATGGGGGGTAACACTGAAGCTTTCTTT; cdr3_aa: CASRSMGGNTEAFF; clone_size: .; d_call: .; j_call: TRBJ1-1; v_call: TRBV2
cdr3_nt: TGTGCCAGCAACCCGAATCAGAATTCACCCCTCCACTTT; cdr3_aa: CASNPNQNSPLHF; clone_size: once; d_call: .; j_call: TRBJ1-6; v_call: TRBV7-9
cdr3_nt: TGTGCCATCAGTGAGTCGACGGGGGGTGATTACTATGGCTACACCTTC; cdr3_aa: CAISESTGGDYYGYTF; clone_size: .; d_call: .; j_call: TRBJ1-2; v_call: TRBV10-3
cdr3_nt: TGTGCCAGCAGTTTAATGGGGACAAGGGCTTTCTTT; cdr3_aa: CASSLMGTRAFF; clone_size: once; d_call: .; j_call: TRBJ1-1; v_call: TRBV12-3/TRBV12-4
cdr3_nt: TGTGCCAGCAGCTCCCTTATGGGGGGCTCCTACAATGAGCAGTTCTTC; cdr3_aa: CASSSLMGGSYNEQFF; clone_size: .; d_call: .; j_call: TRBJ2-1; v_call: TRBV6-2/TRBV6-3
cdr3_nt: TGTGCCAGCAGTTTTGCGGGGTTGAACACTGAAGCTTTCTTT; cdr3_aa: CASSFAGLNTEAFF; clone_size: .; d_call: .; j_call: TRBJ1-1; v_call: TRBV28
cdr3_nt: TGTGCCAGCAGCCTCGCGGGACTAGCGGTCACAGATACGCAGTATTTT; cdr3_aa: CASSLAGLAVTDTQYF; clone_size: .; d_call: TRBD2; j_call: TRBJ2-3; v_call: TRBV3-1/TRBV3-2
cdr3_nt: TGCGCCAGCAACCAGGGGCCGTTTGAGACCCAGTACTTC; cdr3_aa: CASNQGPFETQYF; clone_size: .; d_call: .; j_call: TRBJ2-5; v_call: TRBV10-2
cdr3_nt: TGTGCCAGTAGTATTTCTGCGGCCGGGGAGCTGTTTTTT; cdr3_aa: CASSISAAGELFF; clone_size: .; d_call: .; j_call: TRBJ2-2; v_call: TRBV19
cdr3_nt: TGTGCCAGCAGTGGCGACAGGGACGGCATCTTTGGGGCCAACGTCCTGACTTTC; cdr3_aa: CASSGDRDGIFGANVLTF; clone_size: .; d_call: TRBD1; j_call: TRBJ2-6; v_call: TRBV25-1
cdr3_nt: TGTGCCTGGCACCGGGGGGGGAGTATGAACACTGAAGCTTTCTTT; cdr3_aa: CAWHRGGSMNTEAFF; clone_size: once; d_call: .; j_call: TRBJ1-1; v_call: TRBV30
cdr3_nt: TGTGCCAGCAGTTACAGGGACAGGGGGGACACCGGGGAGCTGTTTTTT; cdr3_aa: CASSYRDRGDTGELFF; clone_size: .; d_call: TRBD1; j_call: TRBJ2-2; v_call: TRBV6-2/TRBV6-3
cdr3_nt: TGTGCCAGCAGTTCAACCGGGACTTCTAACTATGGCTACACCTTC; cdr3_aa: CASSSTGTSNYGYTF; clone_size: .; d_call: .; j_call: TRBJ1-2; v_call: TRBV28
cdr3_nt: TGTGCCAGCAGCTTGGCGGGATCCTCCGGAAACACCATATATTTT; cdr3_aa: CASSLAGSSGNTIYF; clone_size: .; d_call: .; j_call: TRBJ1-3; v_call: TRBV5-5
cdr3_nt: TGTGCCAGCAGTTTCCGACGGAGCTCCTATAATTCACCCCTCCACTTT; cdr3_aa: CASSFRRSSYNSPLHF; clone_size: .; d_call: .; j_call: TRBJ1-6; v_call: TRBV28
cdr3_nt: TGCGCCAGCACTTTCTCCCGTCCCACAGATACGCAGTATTTT; cdr3_aa: CASTFSRPTDTQYF; clone_size: .; d_call: .; j_call: TRBJ2-3; v_call: TRBV5-1
cdr3_nt: TGTGCCAGCAGCTTGGCCCGAACTAGCGGGAGTAATGAGCAGTTCTTC; cdr3_aa: CASSLARTSGSNEQFF; clone_size: .; d_call: TRBD2; j_call: TRBJ2-1; v_call: TRBV5-8
cdr3_nt: TGTGCCAGTAGTATAGAGGCCGGGACAGTCTACAATGAGCAGTTCTTC; cdr3_aa: CASSIEAGTVYNEQFF; clone_size: .; d_call: TRBD1; j_call: TRBJ2-1; v_call: TRBV19
cdr3_nt: TGTGCCAGTAGATCTGAGCGTGAGCAGTTCTTC; cdr3_aa: CASRSEREQFF; clone_size: .; d_call: .; j_call: TRBJ2-1; v_call: TRBV6-5
cdr3_nt: TGCGCCAGCAGCGGAGGGAGGGACAGGGCAGGGTCACCCCTCCACTTT; cdr3_aa: CASSGGRDRAGSPLHF; clone_size: .; d_call: TRBD1; j_call: TRBJ1-6; v_call: TRBV5-1
cdr3_nt: TGTGCCAGCAGCCAAGAAGGGGGCGTCTTTTCACCCCTCCACTTT; cdr3_aa: CASSQEGGVFSPLHF; clone_size: .; d_call: TRBD1; j_call: TRBJ1-6; v_call: TRBV3-1/TRBV3-2
cdr3_nt: TGTGCCAGCAGCTTTGCAGGGGCGGGTTACAATGAGCAGTTCTTC; cdr3_aa: CASSFAGAGYNEQFF; clone_size: .; d_call: .; j_call: TRBJ2-1; v_call: TRBV7-2
cdr3_nt: TGTGCCAGCAGTGATTTAGCGGGGAACACCGGGGAGCTGTTTTTT; cdr3_aa: CASSDLAGNTGELFF; clone_size: .; d_call: TRBD2; j_call: TRBJ2-2; v_call: TRBV2
cdr3_nt: TGTGCCAGCAGTCACGCGCGGCTTCGGGGGAGGGCGGTCAAAAACATTCAGTACTTC; cdr3_aa: CASSHARLRGRAVKNIQYF; clone_size: .; d_call: TRBD2; j_call: TRBJ2-4; v_call: TRBV6-6
cdr3_nt: TGCGCCAGCAGCCCCGGGACGTGGGGGGGACTCCAAGAGACCCAGTACTTC; cdr3_aa: CASSPGTWGGLQETQYF; clone_size: .; d_call: TRBD2; j_call: TRBJ2-5; v_call: TRBV4-1
cdr3_nt: TGTGCCAGTAGTATTTCACAGCGGGGATCCTACGAGCAGTACTTC; cdr3_aa: CASSISQRGSYEQYF; clone_size: .; d_call: TRBD2; j_call: TRBJ2-7; v_call: TRBV19
cdr3_nt: TGCGCCAGCAGCTTGGGAGGTACGGGGGGCACTGAAGCTTTCTTT; cdr3_aa: CASSLGGTGGTEAFF; clone_size: .; d_call: .; j_call: TRBJ1-1; v_call: TRBV5-1
cdr3_nt: TGTGCCAGCAGTTTGGAGCAAGGGGATGGCTACACCTTC; cdr3_aa: CASSLEQGDGYTF; clone_size: .; d_call: .; j_call: TRBJ1-2; v_call: TRBV12-3/TRBV12-4
cdr3_nt: TGTGCCAGCAGTGACCGAACATATGCAGTGAAGCGGATGATCGGGGGAGACTTC; cdr3_aa: CASSDRTYAVKRMIGGDF; clone_size: .; d_call: .; j_call: TRBJ1-2; v_call: TRBV2
cdr3_nt: TGTGCCACCAGTGATGAAGGCAGGGGGAGATACGAGCAGTACTTC; cdr3_aa: CATSDEGRGRYEQYF; clone_size: .; d_call: TRBD1; j_call: TRBJ2-7; v_call: TRBV24-1
cdr3_nt: TGTGCCAGCAGCCTAGAGACTAGCGGTCGCTCCTACAATGAGCAGTTCTTC; cdr3_aa: CASSLETSGRSYNEQFF; clone_size: .; d_call: TRBD2; j_call: TRBJ2-1; v_call: TRBV7-6
cdr3_nt: TGTGCCAGCAGCTCGGGACTTCCCCCCGATACGCAGTATTTT; cdr3_aa: CASSSGLPPDTQYF; clone_size: .; d_call: .; j_call: TRBJ2-3; v_call: TRBV7-9
cdr3_nt: TGTGCCAGCAGCTTCTCGGGAAGGGATGAGCAGTTCTTC; cdr3_aa: CASSFSGRDEQFF; clone_size: .; d_call: .; j_call: TRBJ2-1; v_call: TRBV7-9
cdr3_nt: TGCGCCAGCAGCGATCACAGGGGGTTGAACACTGAAGCTTTCTTT; cdr3_aa: CASSDHRGLNTEAFF; clone_size: .; d_call: TRBD1; j_call: TRBJ1-1; v_call: TRBV4-1
cdr3_nt: TGTGCCAGCAGCTTAGCAGGAGCCCGGAACACCGGGGAGCTGTTTTTT; cdr3_aa: CASSLAGARNTGELFF; clone_size: .; d_call: .; j_call: TRBJ2-2; v_call: TRBV7-6
cdr3_nt: TGCGCCAGCAGCTTGAGTTCCCTAGCGGGGTATCAAGAGACCCAGTACTTC; cdr3_aa: CASSLSSLAGYQETQYF; clone_size: .; d_call: TRBD2; j_call: TRBJ2-5; v_call: TRBV5-1
cdr3_nt: TGTGCCAGCAGGCCTAGCGGGGGGAGCTCCTACAATGAGCAGTTCTTC; cdr3_aa: CASRPSGGSSYNEQFF; clone_size: .; d_call: TRBD2; j_call: TRBJ2-1; v_call: TRBV27
cdr3_nt: TGTGCCAGCAGCTTAGCGCTCAGGTTCACAGATACGCAGTATTTT; cdr3_aa: CASSLALRFTDTQYF; clone_size: .; d_call: .; j_call: TRBJ2-3; v_call: TRBV7-2
cdr3_nt: TGTGCCAGCAGCTTGGAACAGGCTGGAAACACCATATATTTT; cdr3_aa: CASSLEQAGNTIYF; clone_size: .; d_call: .; j_call: TRBJ1-3; v_call: TRBV5-4
cdr3_nt: TGTGCCAGCAGCCACCAAGGGGGAGTTCTTAGCAATGAGCAGTTCTTC; cdr3_aa: CASSHQGGVLSNEQFF; clone_size: few; d_call: .; j_call: TRBJ2-1; v_call: TRBV4-2